Following are 9 T cell receptor beta chains from one sample sequenced in a study of PD-L1 blockade in urothelial cancer. Generated by immunoSEQ multiplex PCR, the TCRdb table keeps only in-frame clones and is missing some. The sample contains around 80,000 clones, approximately 90% of which appear only once. The material sequenced was PBMCs, taken around atezolizumab (anti-PD-L1) treatment. These receptors were taken from a woman in her seventies with urothelial cancer.

The rearrangement links TRBV4-2 to TRBJ2-5; 12 bases are shared with TRBD2. The trim removed 0 bases at V and 2 bases at J, leaving 7 bases unmatched. The germline V gene has CDR1 LGHNA and CDR2 YNFKEQ. CDR3 length: 18 amino acids. CDR3 in amino acids: CASSQEASGGEGQETQYF. CDR3 DNA sequence: TGTGCCAGCAGCCAAGAAGCTAGCGGGGGGGAGGGGCAAGAGACCCAGTACTTC.

The chain employs TRBV15 and TRBJ1-2, with 7 nucleotides matching TRBD1. This CDR3 comprises 15 residues. Germline-derived CDR1 and CDR2 are LNHNV and YYDKDF (reference sequence). With 0 bases clipped from V and 7 bases from J, the junction kept 8 bases outside the gene matches. CDR3 protein: CATSRDRAQGRGYTF. As DNA, the CDR3 is TGTGCCACCAGCAGAGATCGGGCACAGGGGCGTGGCTACACCTTC.

V gene TRBV10-3 combines with J gene TRBJ2-1, with 7 bases identical to TRBD1. The CDR3 sequence is 18 residues long. The trim removed 6 bases at V and 0 bases at J, leaving 14 bases unmatched. Germline V gives CDR1 ENHRY, CDR2 SYGVKD. CDR3 bases: TGTGCCATCAGAAGCCGGGACAGAGATTCGAGCTCCTACAATGAGCAGTTCTTC. Translation gives CAIRSRDRDSSSYNEQFF.

This sequence joins TRBV6-6 and TRBJ1-1; D ambiguous. The V gene's germline CDR1 is MNHNY and CDR2 SVGAGI (reference sequence). The CDR3 sequence is 13 residues long. V lost 7 bases to trimming and J lost 0 bases, with 9 bases between them. The CDR3 region has the DNA TGTGCCAGCAAGCGTAGATTGAACACTGAAGCTTTCTTT. It is translated as CASKRRLNTEAFF.

V and J are TRBV7-9 and TRBJ2-7; possibly TRBD2 for D (6 bases). V was shortened by 1 base and J by 3 bases, with 13 bases between the two germline ends. Germline values: CDR1 SEHNR, CDR2 FQNEAQ (reference sequence). The CDR3 is 15 amino acids. CDR3 protein: CASSLGGGKGYEQYF. CDR3 sequence (DNA): TGTGCCAGCAGCTTAGGTGGGGGGAAGGGCTACGAGCAGTACTTC.

This clone came up a few times. The chain has TRBV19 and TRBJ1-5; 9 bases match TRBD1. There are 16 residues in the CDR3. The ends lost 7 bases at V and 7 bases at J; junction bases unmatched: 14. CDR1 and CDR2 from the germline V gene are LNHDA and SQIVND (reference sequence). The CDR3 region has the DNA TGTGCCAGTAATCCGACAGGGGGACGAATGAGGCAGCCCCAGCATTTT. Residues: CASNPTGGRMRQPQHF.

The rearrangement links TRBV6-5 to TRBJ1-4; D gene unclear. The V end was cut by 5 bases, the J end by 8 bases, with 15 bases between. Germline loops: CDR1 MNHEY, CDR2 SVGAGI. The CDR3 totals 14 residues. This CDR3 is CASSPGGVWEKLFF. CDR3 bases: TGTGCCAGCAGTCCAGGAGGAGTTTGGGAAAAACTGTTTTTT.

V is TRBV7-9 and J is TRBJ1-1; TRBD1 is a possible D gene (5 bases). Trimming took 8 bases from V and 5 from J, leaving 15 bases between them. This CDR3 comprises 13 residues. The germline V gene encodes CDR1 SEHNR and CDR2 FQNEAQ (reference sequence). The CDR3 DNA is TGTGCCAGCGTACTTTTTGGGGGGACTGAAGCTTTCTTT. Amino acid sequence: CASVLFGGTEAFF.

The chain employs TRBV28 and TRBJ2-3, with D maybe TRBD1 (5 bases). Germline CDR1 and CDR2: MDHEN and SYDVKM. This CDR3 is 14 amino acids long. V shed 6 bases and J shed 4 bases, with 14 bases lying between them. Here the CDR3 DNA reads TGTGCCAGCAGCCAAATCTTAGGGGCAGATACGCAGTATTTT. Amino acid sequence: CASSQILGADTQYF.